The clone carrying this TCR beta chain is a singleton in its sample. Clones were sequenced by immunoSEQ multiplex PCR, and TCRdb holds only the in-frame ones, with some missing. Altogether tens of thousands of clones are present, around nine tenths being singletons, with the ten largest covering over 3.5%. CDR3 length: 12 residues. Germline CDR1 SGHDN, CDR2 FVKESK. V was shortened by 1 base and J by 4 bases, with 5 bases between the two germline ends. This sample was included in a study of T cell changes during pregnancy in multiple sclerosis. V and J are TRBV14 and TRBJ2-7, with no clear D. This clonotype originated in a female donor in good health, enrolled as a control in a pregnancy study. This specimen consisted of peripheral blood, obtained after pregnancy. CDR3 in DNA: TGTGCCAGCAGCCAAGGGCTTTACGAGCAGTACTTC. This sequence encodes CASSQGLYEQYF.